The present T cell receptor (beta chain) was sequenced within a study of T cell repertoires in cytomegalovirus infection. Study at large: Shared public TCR beta signatures pointed to both CMV infection and a matching HLA type.

The table lists this clonotype with a few counts. Its specificity is unknown. Via MiXCR, TCRdb re-called the reads, giving one row per CDR3 protein. The profile shows 160,000 or so distinct CDR3 sequences, less than 25% of them singletons. The CDR3 totals 14 residues. CDR1 is SGHTA and CDR2 is FQGNSA in the germline V gene. Deletions cut 5 bases from V and 2 bases from J, with 11 bases between. This chain links TRBV7-2 with TRBJ2-3; D may be TRBD2 (7 bases). The sequencing here drew on CD8+ T cells from cultured PBMCs, taken from culture after CMV antigen stimulation. This receptor was obtained from a human donor in good health (CMV status not recorded). Some clones in this sample may be carry-over from other donors' samples. Here the CDR3 DNA reads TGTGCCAGCAGCCGCCGGGGGGCCACAGATACGCAGTATTTT. This translates into CASSRRGATDTQYF.